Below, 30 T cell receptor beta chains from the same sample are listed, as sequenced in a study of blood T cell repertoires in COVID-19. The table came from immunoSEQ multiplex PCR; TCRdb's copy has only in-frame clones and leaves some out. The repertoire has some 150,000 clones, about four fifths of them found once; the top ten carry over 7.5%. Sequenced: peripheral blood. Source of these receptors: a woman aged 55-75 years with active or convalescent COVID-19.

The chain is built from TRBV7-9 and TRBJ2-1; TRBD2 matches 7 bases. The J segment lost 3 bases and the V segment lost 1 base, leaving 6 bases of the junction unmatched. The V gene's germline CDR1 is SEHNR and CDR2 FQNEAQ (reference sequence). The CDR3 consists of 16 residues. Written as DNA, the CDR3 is TGTGCCAGCAGCTTAGGGACTAGGTTGAGCTACAATGAGCAGTTCTTC. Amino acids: CASSLGTRLSYNEQFF.

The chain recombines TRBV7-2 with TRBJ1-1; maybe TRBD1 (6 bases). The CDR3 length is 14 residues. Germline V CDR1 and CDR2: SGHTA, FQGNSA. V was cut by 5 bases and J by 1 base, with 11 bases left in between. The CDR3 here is CASSLRTANTEAFF. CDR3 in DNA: TGTGCCAGCAGCCTAAGGACAGCGAACACTGAAGCTTTCTTT.

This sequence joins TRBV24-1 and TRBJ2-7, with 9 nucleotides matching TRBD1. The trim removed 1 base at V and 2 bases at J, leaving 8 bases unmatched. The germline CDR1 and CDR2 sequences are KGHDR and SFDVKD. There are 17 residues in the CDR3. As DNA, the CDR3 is TGTGCCACCAGTGATTTTAGAAGGGACAGGGTAGCCTACGAGCAGTACTTC. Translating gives CATSDFRRDRVAYEQYF.

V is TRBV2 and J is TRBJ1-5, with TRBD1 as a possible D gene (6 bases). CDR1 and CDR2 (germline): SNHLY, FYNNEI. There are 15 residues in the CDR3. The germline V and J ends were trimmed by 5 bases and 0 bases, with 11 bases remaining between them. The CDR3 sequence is CASSYGQFSNQPQHF. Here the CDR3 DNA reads TGTGCCAGCAGTTACGGACAGTTTAGCAATCAGCCCCAGCATTTT.

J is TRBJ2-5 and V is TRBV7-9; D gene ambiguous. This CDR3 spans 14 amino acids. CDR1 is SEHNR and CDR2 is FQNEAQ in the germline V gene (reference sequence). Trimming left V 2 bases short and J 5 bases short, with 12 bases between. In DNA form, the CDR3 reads TGTGCCAGCAGCTTATTGCAGGATAAGGAGACCCAGTACTTC. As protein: CASSLLQDKETQYF.

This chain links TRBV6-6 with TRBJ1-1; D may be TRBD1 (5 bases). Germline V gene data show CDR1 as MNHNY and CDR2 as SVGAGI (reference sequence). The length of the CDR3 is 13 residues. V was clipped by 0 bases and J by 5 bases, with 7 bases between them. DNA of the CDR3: TGTGCCAGCAGTTACTCGGGGGGGACTGAAGCTTTCTTT. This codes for CASSYSGGTEAFF.

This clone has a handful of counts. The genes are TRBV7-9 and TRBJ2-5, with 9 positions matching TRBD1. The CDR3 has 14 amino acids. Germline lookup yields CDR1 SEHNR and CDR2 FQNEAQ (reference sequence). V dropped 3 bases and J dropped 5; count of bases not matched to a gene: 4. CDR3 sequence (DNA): TGTGCCAGCAGCTTCACAGGGGGCGCGGAGACCCAGTACTTC. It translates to CASSFTGGAETQYF.

CDR3 DNA: TGTGCCAGCAGCTTGCGAGGTGTAACGAACATTCAGTACTTC. It is translated as CASSLRGVTNIQYF. This rearrangement joins TRBV5-5 to TRBJ2-4; D gene uncertain. Germline-derived CDR1 and CDR2 are SGHKS and YYEKEE (reference sequence). V shed 1 base and J shed 7 bases, with 12 bases lying between them. The CDR3 contains 14 residues.

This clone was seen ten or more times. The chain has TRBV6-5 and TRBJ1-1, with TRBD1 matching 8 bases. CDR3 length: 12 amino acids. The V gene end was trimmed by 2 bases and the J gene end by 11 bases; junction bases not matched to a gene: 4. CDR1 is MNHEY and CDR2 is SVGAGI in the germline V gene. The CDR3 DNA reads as TGTGCCAGCAGTTACGGACAGGGACAGGCTTTCTTT. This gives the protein CASSYGQGQAFF.

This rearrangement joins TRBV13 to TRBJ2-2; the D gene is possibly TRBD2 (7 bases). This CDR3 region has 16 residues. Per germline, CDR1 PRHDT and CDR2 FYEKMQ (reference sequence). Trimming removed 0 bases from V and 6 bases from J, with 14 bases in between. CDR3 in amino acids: CASSLGRRGGAGELFF. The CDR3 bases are TGTGCCAGCAGCTTAGGCCGAAGGGGGGGTGCCGGGGAGCTGTTTTTT.

The DNA of the CDR3 is TGCGCCAGCAGCCAAGATGGGAGGGAAAAACTGTTTTTT. This translates into CASSQDGREKLFF. The J gene is TRBJ1-4, the V gene TRBV4-1; no reliable D call. Germline CDR1 is MGHRA and CDR2 is YSYEKL. This CDR3 comprises 13 residues. V was trimmed by 0 bases and J by 8 bases, leaving 7 bases between them.

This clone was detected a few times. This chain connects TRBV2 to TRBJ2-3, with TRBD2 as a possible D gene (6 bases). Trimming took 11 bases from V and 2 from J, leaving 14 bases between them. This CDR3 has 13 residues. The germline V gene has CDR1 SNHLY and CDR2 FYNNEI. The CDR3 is CAGTRGITDTQYF. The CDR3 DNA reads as TGTGCCGGGACGCGGGGTATCACAGATACGCAGTATTTT.

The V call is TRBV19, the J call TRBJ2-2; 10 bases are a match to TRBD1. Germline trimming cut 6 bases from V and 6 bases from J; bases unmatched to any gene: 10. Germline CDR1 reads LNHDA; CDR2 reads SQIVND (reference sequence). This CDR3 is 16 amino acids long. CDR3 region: CASSIWGQGRSGELFF. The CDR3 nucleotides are TGTGCCAGTAGCATATGGGGACAGGGGCGGTCCGGGGAGCTGTTTTTT. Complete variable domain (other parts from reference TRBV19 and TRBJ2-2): DGGITQSPKYLFRKEGQNVTLSCEQNLNHDAMYWYRQDPGQGLRLIYYSQIVNDFQKGDIAEGYSVSREKKESFPLTVTSAQKNPTAFYLCASSIWGQGRSGELFFGEGSRLTVL.

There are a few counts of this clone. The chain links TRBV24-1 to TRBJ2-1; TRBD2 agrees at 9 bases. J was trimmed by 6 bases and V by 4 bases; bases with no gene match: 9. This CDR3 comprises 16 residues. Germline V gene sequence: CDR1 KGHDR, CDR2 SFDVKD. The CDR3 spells CATSDLLAGGGNEQFF. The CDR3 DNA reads TGTGCCACCAGTGACCTACTAGCGGGTGGGGGCAATGAGCAGTTCTTC.

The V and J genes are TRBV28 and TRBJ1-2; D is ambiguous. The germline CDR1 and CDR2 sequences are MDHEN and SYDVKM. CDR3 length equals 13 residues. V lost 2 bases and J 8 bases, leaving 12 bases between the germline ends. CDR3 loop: CASSLRGLIGYTF. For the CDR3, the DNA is TGTGCCAGCAGTTTAAGAGGTTTGATCGGCTACACCTTC.

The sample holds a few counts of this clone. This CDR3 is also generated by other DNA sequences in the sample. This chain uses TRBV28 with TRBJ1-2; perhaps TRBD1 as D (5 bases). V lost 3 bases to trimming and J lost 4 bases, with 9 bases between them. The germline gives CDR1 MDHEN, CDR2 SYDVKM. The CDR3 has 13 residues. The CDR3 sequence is CASSFGGGYGYTF. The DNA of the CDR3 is TGTGCCAGCAGTTTCGGGGGAGGCTATGGCTACACCTTC.

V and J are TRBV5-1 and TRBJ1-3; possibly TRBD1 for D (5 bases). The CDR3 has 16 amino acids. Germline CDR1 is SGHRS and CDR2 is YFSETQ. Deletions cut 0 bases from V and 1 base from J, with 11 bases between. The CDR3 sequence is CASSLVGAASGNTIYF. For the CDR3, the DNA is TGCGCCAGCAGCTTGGTTGGGGCAGCTTCTGGAAACACCATATATTTT. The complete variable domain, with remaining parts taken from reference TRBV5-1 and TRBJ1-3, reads KAGVTQTPRYLIKTRGQQVTLSCSPISGHRSVSWYQQTPGQGLQFLFEYFSETQRNKGNFPGRFSGRQFSNSRSEMNVSTLELGDSALYLCASSLVGAASGNTIYFGEGSWLTVV.

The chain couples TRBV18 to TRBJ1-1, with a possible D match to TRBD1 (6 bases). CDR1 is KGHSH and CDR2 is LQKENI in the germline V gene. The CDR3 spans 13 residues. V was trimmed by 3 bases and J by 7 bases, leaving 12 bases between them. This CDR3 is CASSPTGLNEAFF. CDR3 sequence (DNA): TGTGCCAGCTCACCGACAGGCCTTAATGAAGCTTTCTTT.

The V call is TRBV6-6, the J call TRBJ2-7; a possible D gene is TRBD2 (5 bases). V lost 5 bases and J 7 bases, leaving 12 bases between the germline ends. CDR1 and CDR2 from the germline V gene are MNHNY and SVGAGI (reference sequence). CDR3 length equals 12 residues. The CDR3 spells CASSNTGKEQYF. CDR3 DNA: TGTGCCAGCAGTAACACCGGGAAAGAGCAGTACTTC.

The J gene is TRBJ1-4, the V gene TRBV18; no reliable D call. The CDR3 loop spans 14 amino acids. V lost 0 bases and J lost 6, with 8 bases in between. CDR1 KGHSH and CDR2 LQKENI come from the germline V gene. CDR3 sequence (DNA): TGTGCCAGCTCACCACCCGGGGTGGATGAAAAACTGTTTTTT. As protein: CASSPPGVDEKLFF.

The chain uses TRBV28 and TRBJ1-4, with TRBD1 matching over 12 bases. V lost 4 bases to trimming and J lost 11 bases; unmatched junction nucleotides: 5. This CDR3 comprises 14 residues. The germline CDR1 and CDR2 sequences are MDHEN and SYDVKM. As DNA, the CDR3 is TGTGCCAGCAGTTCCGGGACAGGGGGCGGGAAACTGTTTTTT. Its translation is CASSSGTGGGKLFF.

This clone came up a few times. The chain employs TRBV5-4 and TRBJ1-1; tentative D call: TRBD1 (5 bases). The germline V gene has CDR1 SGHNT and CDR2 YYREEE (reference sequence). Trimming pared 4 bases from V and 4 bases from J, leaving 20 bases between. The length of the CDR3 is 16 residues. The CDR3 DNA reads TGTGCCAGCAGCACCGTTCCCAGGGTAGGGGTCACTGAAGCTTTCTTT. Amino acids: CASSTVPRVGVTEAFF.

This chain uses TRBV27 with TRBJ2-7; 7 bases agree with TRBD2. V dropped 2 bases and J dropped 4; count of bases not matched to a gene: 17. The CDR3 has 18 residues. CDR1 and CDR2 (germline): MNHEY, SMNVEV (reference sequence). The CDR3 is CASSLRAGLGGRVYEQYF. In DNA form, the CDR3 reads TGTGCCAGCAGTTTACGGGCCGGGTTAGGAGGGAGGGTGTACGAGCAGTACTTC.

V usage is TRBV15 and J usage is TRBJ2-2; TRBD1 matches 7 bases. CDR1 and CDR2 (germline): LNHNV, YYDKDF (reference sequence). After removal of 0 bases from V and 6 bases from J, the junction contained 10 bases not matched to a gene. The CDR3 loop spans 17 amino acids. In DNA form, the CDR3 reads TGTGCCACCAGCAGAGACCGGGACAGTGAAGGTGCCGGGGAGCTGTTTTTT. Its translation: CATSRDRDSEGAGELFF.

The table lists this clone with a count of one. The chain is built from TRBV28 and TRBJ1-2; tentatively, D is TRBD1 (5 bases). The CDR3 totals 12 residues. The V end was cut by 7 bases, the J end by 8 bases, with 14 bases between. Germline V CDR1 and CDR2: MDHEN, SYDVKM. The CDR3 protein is CASTKGLGGYTF. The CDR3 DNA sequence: TGTGCCAGCACCAAGGGGTTGGGCGGCTACACCTTC.

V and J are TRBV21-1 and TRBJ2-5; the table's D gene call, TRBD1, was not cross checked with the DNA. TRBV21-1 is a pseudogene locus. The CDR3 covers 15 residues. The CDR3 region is CASSKGQDLEETQYF. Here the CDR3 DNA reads TGTGCCAGCAGCAAGGGACAGGATCTCGAAGAGACCCAGTACTTC.

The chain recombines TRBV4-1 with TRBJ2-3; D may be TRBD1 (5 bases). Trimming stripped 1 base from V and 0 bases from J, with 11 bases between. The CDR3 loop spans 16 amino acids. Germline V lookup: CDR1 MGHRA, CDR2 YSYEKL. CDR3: CASSQVQGRSTDTQYF. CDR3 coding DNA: TGCGCCAGCAGCCAAGTGCAGGGTAGGAGCACAGATACGCAGTATTTT.

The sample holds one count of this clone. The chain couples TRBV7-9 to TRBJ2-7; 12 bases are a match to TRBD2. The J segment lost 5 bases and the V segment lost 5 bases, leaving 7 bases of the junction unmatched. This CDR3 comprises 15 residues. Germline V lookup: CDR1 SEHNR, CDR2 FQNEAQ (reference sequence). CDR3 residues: CASSPGLAGTNEQYF. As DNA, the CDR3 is TGTGCCAGCAGCCCCGGACTAGCGGGAACGAACGAGCAGTACTTC. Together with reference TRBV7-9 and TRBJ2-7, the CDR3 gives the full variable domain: DTGVSQNPRHKITKRGQNVTFRCDPISEHNRLYWYRQTLGQGPEFLTYFQNEAQLEKSRLLSDRFSAERPKGSFSTLEIQRTEQGDSAMYLCASSPGLAGTNEQYFGPGTRLTVT.

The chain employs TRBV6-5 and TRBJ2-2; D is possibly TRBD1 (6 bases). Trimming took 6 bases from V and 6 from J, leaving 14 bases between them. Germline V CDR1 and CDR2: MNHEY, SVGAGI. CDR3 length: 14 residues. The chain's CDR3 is CASRSDRPPGELFF. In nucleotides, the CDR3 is TGTGCCAGCAGATCGGACAGACCTCCCGGGGAGCTGTTTTTT.

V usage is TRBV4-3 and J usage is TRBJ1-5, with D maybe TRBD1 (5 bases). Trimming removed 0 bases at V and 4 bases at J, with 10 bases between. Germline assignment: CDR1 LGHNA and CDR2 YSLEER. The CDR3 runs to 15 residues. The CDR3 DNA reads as TGCGCCAGCAGCCAAGACGGCCGACAGAATCAGCCCCAGCATTTT. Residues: CASSQDGRQNQPQHF.